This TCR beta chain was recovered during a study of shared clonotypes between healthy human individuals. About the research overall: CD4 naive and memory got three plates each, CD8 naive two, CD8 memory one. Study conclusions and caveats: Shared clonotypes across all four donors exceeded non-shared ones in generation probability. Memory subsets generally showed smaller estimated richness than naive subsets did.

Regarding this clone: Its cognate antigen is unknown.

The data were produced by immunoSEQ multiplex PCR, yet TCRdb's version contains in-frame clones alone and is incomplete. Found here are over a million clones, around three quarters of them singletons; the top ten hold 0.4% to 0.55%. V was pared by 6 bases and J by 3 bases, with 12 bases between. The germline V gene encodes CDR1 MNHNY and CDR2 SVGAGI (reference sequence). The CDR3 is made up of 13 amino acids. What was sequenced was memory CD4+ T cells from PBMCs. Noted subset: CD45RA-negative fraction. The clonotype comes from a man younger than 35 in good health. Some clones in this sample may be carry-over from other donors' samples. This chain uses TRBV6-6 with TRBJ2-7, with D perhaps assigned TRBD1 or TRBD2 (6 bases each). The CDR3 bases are TGTGCCAGCAGCAAGGAGGGGGGCTACGAGCAGTACTTC. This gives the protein CASSKEGGYEQYF.